Listed below are T cell receptor beta chains from one sample, sequenced in a study of control samples from healthy donors and cancer patients. The protocol was immunoSEQ multiplex PCR, while the TCRdb copy is restricted to in-frame clones and leaves out a portion. The sample records about 35,000 clones, under 95% being singletons. Source material: PBMCs. These receptors were taken from a man aged 35 to 55 with colorectal cancer. Each CDR3 is given with its conserved first and last residue.

J gene: TRBJ1-2; V gene: TRBV9; CDR3 protein: CASSVLDGLEGYTF
J gene: TRBJ1-1; V gene: TRBV18; CDR3 protein: CASSLMNTEAFF
J gene: TRBJ1-1; V gene: TRBV5-4; CDR3 protein: CASSHPVGRGATEAFF
J gene: TRBJ1-1; V gene: TRBV11-2; CDR3 protein: CASSLGLNTEAFF
J gene: TRBJ2-4; V gene: TRBV29-1; CDR3 protein: CSVEIQGTNIQYF
J gene: TRBJ1-2; V gene: TRBV7-2; CDR3 protein: CASSLVYRDGGYTF
J gene: TRBJ1-4; V gene: TRBV19; CDR3 protein: CARENATNEKLFF
J gene: TRBJ2-1; V gene: TRBV9; CDR3 protein: CASNPHRGRGSEVNEQFF
J gene: TRBJ2-7; V gene: TRBV7-9; CDR3 protein: CASSPRTGTEQYF
J gene: TRBJ1-2; V gene: TRBV15; CDR3 protein: CATSRALDYGYTF
J gene: TRBJ2-7; V gene: TRBV7-8; CDR3 protein: CASSPTGGEQYF
J gene: TRBJ1-1; V gene: TRBV7-8; CDR3 protein: CASSLASTGMNTEAFF
J gene: TRBJ2-2; V gene: TRBV5-1; CDR3 protein: CASSLVQGASGELFF
J gene: TRBJ1-1; V gene: TRBV18; CDR3 protein: CASSSFDTEAFF
J gene: TRBJ1-2; V gene: TRBV19; CDR3 protein: CASSIGGIPINYGYTF
J gene: TRBJ2-7; V gene: TRBV29-1; CDR3 protein: CSVLGQGTDEQYF
J gene: TRBJ2-1; V gene: TRBV5-1; CDR3 protein: CASSLVLAGPGEQFF
J gene: TRBJ1-2; V gene: TRBV10-2; CDR3 protein: CATAGIGGDYGYTF
J gene: TRBJ2-5; V gene: TRBV11-2; CDR3 protein: CASSLLGKETQYF
J gene: TRBJ1-1; V gene: TRBV5-1; CDR3 protein: CASSLGGGMLTEAFF
J gene: TRBJ2-3; V gene: TRBV7-3; CDR3 protein: CASSLKGVSTQYF
J gene: TRBJ1-3; V gene: TRBV5-4; CDR3 protein: CASSLSGSVSGNTIYF
J gene: TRBJ2-2; V gene: TRBV6-2/TRBV6-3; CDR3 protein: CASSYSNGELFF
J gene: TRBJ1-1; V gene: TRBV11-3; CDR3 protein: CASRARSEAFF
J gene: TRBJ1-6; V gene: TRBV9; CDR3 protein: CASSPGTNSPLHF
J gene: TRBJ1-2; V gene: TRBV18; CDR3 protein: CASSPGTGFPNYGYTF
J gene: TRBJ2-1; V gene: TRBV5-1; CDR3 protein: CASSLGQAANEQFF
J gene: TRBJ2-5; V gene: TRBV7-3; CDR3 protein: CASSQGVSGGQETQYF
J gene: TRBJ2-1; V gene: TRBV3-1/TRBV3-2; CDR3 protein: CASSQETSGYNEQFF
J gene: TRBJ1-6; V gene: TRBV11-2; CDR3 protein: CASSARPGQSNSPLHF
J gene: TRBJ2-4; V gene: TRBV4-3; CDR3 protein: CASSQVLELAKNIQYF
J gene: TRBJ1-1; V gene: TRBV6-1; CDR3 protein: CASSEARSGRTAAFF
J gene: TRBJ2-3; V gene: TRBV7-9; CDR3 protein: CASSSVSGGVDTQYF
J gene: TRBJ1-5; V gene: TRBV7-8; CDR3 protein: CASSLAPKPQHF
J gene: TRBJ1-1; V gene: TRBV19; CDR3 protein: CASSSHSRVSEAFF
J gene: TRBJ2-2; V gene: TRBV6-4; CDR3 protein: CASKELSLNTGELFF
J gene: TRBJ1-3; V gene: TRBV5-4; CDR3 protein: CASSDGTAAGNTIYF